The entry that follows covers one T cell receptor beta chain sequence. No antigen is known for it. Sequencing was performed with immunoSEQ multiplex PCR; in TCRdb, only in-frame clones are kept and a portion is missing. The data show over 550 clones, about 76% seen once. The data derive from a study of circulating tumor DNA in untreated peripheral T-cell lymphoma. General study results and limits: Baseline tissues yielded 86% and baseline serum roughly 64% tumor-specific clonotype detection.

This tumor tissue came from a pretreatment baseline collection. The CDR3 covers 19 residues. Germline V gene sequence: CDR1 MNHGY, CDR2 SAAAGT. The V end was cut by 5 bases, the J end by 5 bases, with 25 bases between. The specimen sequenced was tumor tissue. This TCR was recovered from a human donor with peripheral T-cell lymphoma. The V call is TRBV6-8, the J call TRBJ2-6; unclear D gene. The CDR3 is CASSEQFWHRQSRANVLTF. The CDR3 DNA follows: TGTGCCAGCAGTGAGCAATTCTGGCATCGACAAAGTCGGGCCAACGTCCTGACTTTC.